Included here is one T cell receptor (beta chain) sequence, with context. Repertoires were generated with immunoSEQ multiplex PCR, while TCRdb's copy carries only in-frame clones and drops some. The sample contains some 37,000 clones, around 90% of which appear only once. This record belongs to a study of blood T cell repertoires in COVID-19. V was clipped by 5 bases and J by 5 bases, with 15 bases between them. The CDR3 loop spans 14 amino acids. Germline V CDR1 and CDR2: MNHEY, SVGEGT. V usage is TRBV6-2 or TRBV6-3 and J usage is TRBJ1-1; tentative D call: TRBD1 (6 bases). Sequencing was performed on peripheral blood. This receptor was identified in a woman between 70 and 85 years old with acute or convalescent COVID-19. The CDR3 DNA sequence: TGTGCCAGCAGTATCACAGGGTTGCGGACTGAAGCTTTCTTT. It translates to CASSITGLRTEAFF.